This T cell receptor beta chain was captured in a study of blood T cell repertoires in COVID-19. Study-wide background: Donors in the United States, Italy and Spain gave samples during acute or convalescent COVID-19. Nucleic acid was either cDNA or gDNA, and it came from T cells, B-cell-depleted T cells, or PBMCs.

As originally analysed: Nucleated cell counts were estimated from reference gene primer amplification. The table came from immunoSEQ multiplex PCR; TCRdb's copy has only in-frame clones and leaves some out. V and J calls and clone size are given by that table; D and trimming were obtained from the DNA. The table shows about 170,000 clones, with approximately 80% occurring only once. The Seattle patients, enrolled during active infection, were followed longitudinally. J gave up 6 bases and V 2 bases, and 9 bases lay outside the gene matches. Per germline, CDR1 SNHLY and CDR2 FYNNEI. The CDR3 loop spans 16 amino acids. The count of this clone is one.

The receptor was derived from a woman in her thirties or forties with COVID-19, enrolled during active disease. Sample: peripheral blood. This chain joins TRBV2 and TRBJ2-1, with 8 bases matching TRBD2. CDR3 DNA: TGTGCCAGCAGTGAAAAAGGGCGGGAGGTTAGCAATGAGCAGTTCTTC. It translates to CASSEKGREVSNEQFF.